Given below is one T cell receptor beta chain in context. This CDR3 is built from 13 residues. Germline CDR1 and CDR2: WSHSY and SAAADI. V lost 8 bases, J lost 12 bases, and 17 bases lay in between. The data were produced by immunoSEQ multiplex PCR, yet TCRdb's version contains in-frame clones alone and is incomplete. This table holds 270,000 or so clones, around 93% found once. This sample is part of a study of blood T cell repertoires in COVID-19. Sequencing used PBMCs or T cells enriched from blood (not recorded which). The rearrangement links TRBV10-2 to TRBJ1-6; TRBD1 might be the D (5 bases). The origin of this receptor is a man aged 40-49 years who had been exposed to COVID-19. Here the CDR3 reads CASRIRVIEPLHF. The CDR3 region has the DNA TGCGCCAGCCGGATCAGGGTTATAGAACCCCTCCACTTT.